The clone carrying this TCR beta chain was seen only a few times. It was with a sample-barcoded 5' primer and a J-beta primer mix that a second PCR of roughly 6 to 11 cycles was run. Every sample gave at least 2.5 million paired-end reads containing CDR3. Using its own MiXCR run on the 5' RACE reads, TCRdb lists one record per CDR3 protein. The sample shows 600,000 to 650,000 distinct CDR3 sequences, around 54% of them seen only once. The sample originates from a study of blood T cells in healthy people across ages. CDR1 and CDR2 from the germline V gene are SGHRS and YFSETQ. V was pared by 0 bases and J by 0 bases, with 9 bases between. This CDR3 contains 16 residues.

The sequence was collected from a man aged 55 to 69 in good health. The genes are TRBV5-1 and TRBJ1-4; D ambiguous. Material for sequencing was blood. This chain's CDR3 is CASSLDDLATNEKLFF. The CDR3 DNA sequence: TGCGCCAGCAGCTTGGATGATCTTGCAACTAATGAAAAACTGTTTTTT. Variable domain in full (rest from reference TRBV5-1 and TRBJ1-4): KAGVTQTPRYLIKTRGQQVTLSCSPISGHRSVSWYQQTPGQGLQFLFEYFSETQRNKGNFPGRFSGRQFSNSRSEMNVSTLELGDSALYLCASSLDDLATNEKLFFGSGTQLSVL.